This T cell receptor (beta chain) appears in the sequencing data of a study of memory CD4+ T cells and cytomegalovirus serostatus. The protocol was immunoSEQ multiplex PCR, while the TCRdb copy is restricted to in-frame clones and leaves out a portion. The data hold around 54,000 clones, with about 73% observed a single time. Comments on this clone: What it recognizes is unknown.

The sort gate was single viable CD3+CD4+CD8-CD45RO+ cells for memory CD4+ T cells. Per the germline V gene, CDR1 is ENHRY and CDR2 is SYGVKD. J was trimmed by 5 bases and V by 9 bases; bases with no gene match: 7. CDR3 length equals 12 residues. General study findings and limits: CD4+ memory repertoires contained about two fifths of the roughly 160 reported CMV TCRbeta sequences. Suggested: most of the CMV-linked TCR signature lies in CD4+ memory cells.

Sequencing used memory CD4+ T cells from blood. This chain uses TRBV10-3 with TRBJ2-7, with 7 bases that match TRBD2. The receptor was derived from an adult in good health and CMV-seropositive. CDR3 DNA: TGTGCCATTACGGGGACTAAGAACGAGCAGTACTTC. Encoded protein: CAITGTKNEQYF.